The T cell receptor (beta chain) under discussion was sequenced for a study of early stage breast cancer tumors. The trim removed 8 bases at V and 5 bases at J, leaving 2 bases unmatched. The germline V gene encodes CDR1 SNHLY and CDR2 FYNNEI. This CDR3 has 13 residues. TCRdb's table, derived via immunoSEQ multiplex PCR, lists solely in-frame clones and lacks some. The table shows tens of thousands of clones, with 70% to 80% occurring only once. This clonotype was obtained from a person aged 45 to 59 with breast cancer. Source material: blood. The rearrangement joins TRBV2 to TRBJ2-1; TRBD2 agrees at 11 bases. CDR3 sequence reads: CASGTSGNNEQFF. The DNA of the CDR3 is TGTGCCAGCGGGACTAGCGGAAACAATGAGCAGTTCTTC.